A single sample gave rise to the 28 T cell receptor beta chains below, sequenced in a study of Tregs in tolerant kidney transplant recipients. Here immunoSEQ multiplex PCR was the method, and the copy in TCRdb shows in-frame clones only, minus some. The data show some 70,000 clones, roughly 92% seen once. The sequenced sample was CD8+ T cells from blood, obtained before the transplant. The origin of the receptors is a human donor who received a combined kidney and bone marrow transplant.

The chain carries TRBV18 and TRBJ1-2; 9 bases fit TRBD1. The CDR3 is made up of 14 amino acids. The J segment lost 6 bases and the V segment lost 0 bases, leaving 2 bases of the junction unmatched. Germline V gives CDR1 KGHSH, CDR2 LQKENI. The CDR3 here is CASSPPGTGNGYTF. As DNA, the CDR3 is TGTGCCAGCTCACCACCAGGGACAGGGAATGGCTACACCTTC.

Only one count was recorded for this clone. The CDR3 region has the DNA TGTGCCAGCAGTACGACAGGGGTCCAATATGGCTACACCTTC. Protein sequence: CASSTTGVQYGYTF. The chain links TRBV28 to TRBJ1-2, with TRBD1 identical over 8 bases. Losses at the gene ends were 5 bases for V and 5 bases for J; bases not matched to a gene: 7. Per the germline V gene, CDR1 is MDHEN and CDR2 is SYDVKM. The length of the CDR3 is 14 residues.

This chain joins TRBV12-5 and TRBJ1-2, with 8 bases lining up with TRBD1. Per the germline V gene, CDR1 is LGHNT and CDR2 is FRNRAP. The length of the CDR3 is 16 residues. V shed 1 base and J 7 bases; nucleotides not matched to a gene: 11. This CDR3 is CASGLELGQGASGYTF. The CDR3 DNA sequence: TGTGCTAGTGGTTTGGAGTTAGGTCAGGGGGCCTCTGGCTACACCTTC.

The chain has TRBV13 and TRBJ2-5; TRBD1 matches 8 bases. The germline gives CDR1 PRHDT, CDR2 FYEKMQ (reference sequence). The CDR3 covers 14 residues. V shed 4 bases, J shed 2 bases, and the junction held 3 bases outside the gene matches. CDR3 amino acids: CASSWGQAQETQYF. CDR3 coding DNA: TGTGCCAGCAGCTGGGGACAGGCTCAAGAGACCCAGTACTTC.

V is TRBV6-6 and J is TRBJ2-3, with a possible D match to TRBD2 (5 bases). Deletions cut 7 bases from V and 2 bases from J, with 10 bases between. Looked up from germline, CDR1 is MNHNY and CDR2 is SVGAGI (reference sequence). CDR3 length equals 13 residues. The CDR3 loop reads CASTGTYTDTQYF. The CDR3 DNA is TGTGCCAGCACGGGAACCTACACAGATACGCAGTATTTT.

The CDR3, as DNA: TGTGCCAGCAGTTTATTCCACAGAGTCCGACCTGTGAACACTGAAGCTTTCTTT. Protein product: CASSLFHRVRPVNTEAFF. The V and J genes are TRBV7-7 and TRBJ1-1; D uncertain. The CDR3 sequence is 18 residues long. From germline, CDR1 is SSHAT and CDR2 FNYEAQ (reference sequence). V was shortened by 6 bases and J by 0 bases, with 23 bases between the two germline ends.

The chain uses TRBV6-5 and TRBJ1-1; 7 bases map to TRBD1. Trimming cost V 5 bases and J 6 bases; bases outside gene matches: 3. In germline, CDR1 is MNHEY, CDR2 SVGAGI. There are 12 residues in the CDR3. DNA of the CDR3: TGTGCCAGCAGTAACAGGGGCCCTGAAGCTTTCTTT. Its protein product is CASSNRGPEAFF.

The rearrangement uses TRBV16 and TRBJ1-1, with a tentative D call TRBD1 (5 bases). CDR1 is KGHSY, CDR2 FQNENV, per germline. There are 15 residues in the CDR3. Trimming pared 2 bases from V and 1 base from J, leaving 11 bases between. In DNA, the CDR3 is TGTGCCAGCAGCCAAAATTGGCAGGGGAACACTGAAGCTTTCTTT. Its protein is CASSQNWQGNTEAFF.

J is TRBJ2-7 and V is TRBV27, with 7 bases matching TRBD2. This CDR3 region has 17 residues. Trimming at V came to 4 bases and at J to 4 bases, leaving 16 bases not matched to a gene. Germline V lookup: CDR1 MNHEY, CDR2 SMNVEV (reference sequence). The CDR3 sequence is CASSSIGGRGGLYEQYF. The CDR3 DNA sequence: TGTGCCAGCAGTTCCATCGGAGGGCGGGGAGGGTTATACGAGCAGTACTTC.

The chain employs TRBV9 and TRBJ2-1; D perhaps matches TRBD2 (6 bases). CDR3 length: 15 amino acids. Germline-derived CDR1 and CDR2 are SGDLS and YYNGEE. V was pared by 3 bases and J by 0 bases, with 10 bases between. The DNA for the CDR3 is TGTGCCAGCAGCGGGGGGGTTAGCTCCTACAATGAGCAGTTCTTC. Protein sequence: CASSGGVSSYNEQFF.

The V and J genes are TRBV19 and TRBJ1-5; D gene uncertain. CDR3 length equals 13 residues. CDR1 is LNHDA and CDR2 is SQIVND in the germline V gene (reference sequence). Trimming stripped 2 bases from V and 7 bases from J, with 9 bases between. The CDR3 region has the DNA TGTGCCAGTAGTATATTCACTCGGCAGCCCCAGCATTTT. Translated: CASSIFTRQPQHF.

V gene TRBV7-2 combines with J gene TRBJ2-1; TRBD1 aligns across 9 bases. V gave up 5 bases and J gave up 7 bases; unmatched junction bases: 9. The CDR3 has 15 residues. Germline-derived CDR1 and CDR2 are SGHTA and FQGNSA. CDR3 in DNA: TGTGCCAGCAGCAGTTATTCCGGGACAGGGAATGAGCAGTTCTTC. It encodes CASSSYSGTGNEQFF.

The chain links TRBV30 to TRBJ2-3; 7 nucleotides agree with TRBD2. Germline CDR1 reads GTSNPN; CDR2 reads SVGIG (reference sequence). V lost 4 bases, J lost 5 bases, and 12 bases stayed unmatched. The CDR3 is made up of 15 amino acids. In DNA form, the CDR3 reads TGTGCCTGGACTAGCGGCCCATTGCCACAAGATACGCAGTATTTT. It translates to CAWTSGPLPQDTQYF.

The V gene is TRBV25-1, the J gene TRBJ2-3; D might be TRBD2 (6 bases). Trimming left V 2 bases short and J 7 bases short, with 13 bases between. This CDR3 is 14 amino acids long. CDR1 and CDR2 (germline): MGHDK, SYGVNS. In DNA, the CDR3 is TGTGCCAGCAGTGAAAGGGGAGGACGACATACGCAGTATTTT. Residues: CASSERGGRHTQYF.

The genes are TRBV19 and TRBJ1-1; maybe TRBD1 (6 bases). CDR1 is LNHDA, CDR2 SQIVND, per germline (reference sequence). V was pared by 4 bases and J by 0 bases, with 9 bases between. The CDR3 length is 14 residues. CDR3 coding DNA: TGTGCCAGTAGTAATGGGGGCCTGAACACTGAAGCTTTCTTT. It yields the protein CASSNGGLNTEAFF. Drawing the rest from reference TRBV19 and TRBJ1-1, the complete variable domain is DGGITQSPKYLFRKEGQNVTLSCEQNLNHDAMYWYRQDPGQGLRLIYYSQIVNDFQKGDIAEGYSVSREKKESFPLTVTSAQKNPTAFYLCASSNGGLNTEAFFGQGTRLTVV.

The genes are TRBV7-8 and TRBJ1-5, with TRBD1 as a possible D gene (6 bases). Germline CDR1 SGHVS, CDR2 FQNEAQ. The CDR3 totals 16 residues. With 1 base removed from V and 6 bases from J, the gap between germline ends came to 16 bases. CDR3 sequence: CASSLVQGNRGQPQHF. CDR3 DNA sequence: TGTGCCAGCAGCTTAGTTCAGGGGAATAGGGGTCAGCCCCAGCATTTT.

The CDR3 DNA reads as TGTGCCAGCAGTTACTCTTACACAGAGGGCACTGAAGCTTTCTTT. Its translation is CASSYSYTEGTEAFF. J is TRBJ1-1 and V is TRBV6-5; D remains ambiguous. The CDR3 is made up of 15 amino acids. V lost 0 bases to trimming and J lost 4 bases, with 12 bases between them. CDR1 MNHEY and CDR2 SVGAGI come from the germline V gene.

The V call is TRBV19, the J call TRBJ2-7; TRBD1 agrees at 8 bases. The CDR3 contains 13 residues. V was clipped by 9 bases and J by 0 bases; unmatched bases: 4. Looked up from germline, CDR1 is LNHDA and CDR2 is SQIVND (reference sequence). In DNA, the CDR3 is TGTGCCAGGGGACAGGTCGCCTCCTACGAGCAGTACTTC. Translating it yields CARGQVASYEQYF. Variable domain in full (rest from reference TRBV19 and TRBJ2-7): DGGITQSPKYLFRKEGQNVTLSCEQNLNHDAMYWYRQDPGQGLRLIYYSQIVNDFQKGDIAEGYSVSREKKESFPLTVTSAQKNPTAFYLCARGQVASYEQYFGPGTRLTVT.

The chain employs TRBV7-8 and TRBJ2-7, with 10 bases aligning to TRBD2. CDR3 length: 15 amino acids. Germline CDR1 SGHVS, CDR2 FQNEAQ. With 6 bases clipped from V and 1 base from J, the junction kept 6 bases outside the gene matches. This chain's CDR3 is CASSKTSGSSYEQYF. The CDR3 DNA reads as TGTGCCAGCAGTAAGACTAGCGGGTCTTCCTACGAGCAGTACTTC. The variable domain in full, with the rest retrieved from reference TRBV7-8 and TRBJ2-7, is GAGVSQSPRYKVAKRGQDVALRCDPISGHVSLFWYQQALGQGPEFLTYFQNEAQLDKSGLPSDRFFAERPEGSVSTLKIQRTQQEDSAVYLCASSKTSGSSYEQYFGPGTRLTVT.

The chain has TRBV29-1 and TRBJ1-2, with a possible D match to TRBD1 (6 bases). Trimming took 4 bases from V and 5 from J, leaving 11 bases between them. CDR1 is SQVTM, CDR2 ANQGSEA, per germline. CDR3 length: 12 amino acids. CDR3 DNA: TGCAGCGTTGGAGAAGGGGGATATGGCTACACCTTC. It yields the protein CSVGEGGYGYTF.

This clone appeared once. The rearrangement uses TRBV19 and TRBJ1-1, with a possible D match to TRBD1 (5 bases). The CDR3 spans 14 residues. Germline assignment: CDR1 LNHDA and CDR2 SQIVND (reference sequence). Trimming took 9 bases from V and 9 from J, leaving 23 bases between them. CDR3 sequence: CASRDGGDMLKAFF. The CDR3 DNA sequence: TGTGCCAGCCGCGACGGGGGTGACATGCTTAAAGCTTTCTTT.

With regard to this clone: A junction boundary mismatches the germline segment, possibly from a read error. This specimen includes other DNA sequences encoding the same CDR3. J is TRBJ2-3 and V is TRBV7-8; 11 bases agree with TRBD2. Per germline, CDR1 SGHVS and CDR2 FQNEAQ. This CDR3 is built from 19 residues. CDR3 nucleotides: TGCGCCAGCAGCTTAGAACTAGCGGGAGCCCCTATTTTCACAGATACGCAGTATTTT. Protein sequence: CASSLELAGAPIFTDTQYF. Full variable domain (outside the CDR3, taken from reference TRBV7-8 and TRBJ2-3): GAGVSQSPRYKVAKRGQDVALRCDPISGHVSLFWYQQALGQGPEFLTYFQNEAQLDKSGLPSDRFFAERPEGSVSTLKIQRTQQEDSAVYLCASSLELAGAPIFTDTQYFGPGTRLTVL.

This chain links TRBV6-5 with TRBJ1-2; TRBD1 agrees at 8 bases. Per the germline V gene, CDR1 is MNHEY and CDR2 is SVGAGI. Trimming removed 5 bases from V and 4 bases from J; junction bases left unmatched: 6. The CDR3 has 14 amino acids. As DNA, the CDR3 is TGTGCCAGCAGTGAAAGGACAGGGCTCTATGGCTACACCTTC. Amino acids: CASSERTGLYGYTF.

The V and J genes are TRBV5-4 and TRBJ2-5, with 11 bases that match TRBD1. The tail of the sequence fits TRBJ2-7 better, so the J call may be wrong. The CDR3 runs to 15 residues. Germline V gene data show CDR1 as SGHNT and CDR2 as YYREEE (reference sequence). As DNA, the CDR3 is TGTGCCAGCAGCACTCGGGACAGGGGGGGCTACGAGCAGTACTTC. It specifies CASSTRDRGGYEQYF.

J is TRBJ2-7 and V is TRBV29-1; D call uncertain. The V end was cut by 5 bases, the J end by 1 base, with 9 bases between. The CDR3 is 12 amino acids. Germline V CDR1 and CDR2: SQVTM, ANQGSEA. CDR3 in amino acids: CSVSENSYEQYF. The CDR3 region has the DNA TGCAGCGTTAGCGAGAATTCCTACGAGCAGTACTTC.

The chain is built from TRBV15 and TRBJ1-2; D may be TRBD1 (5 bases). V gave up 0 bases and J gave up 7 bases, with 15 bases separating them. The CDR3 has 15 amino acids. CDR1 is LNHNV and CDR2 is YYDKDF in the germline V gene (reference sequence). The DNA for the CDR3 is TGTGCCACCAGCAGAGATAGCGGCAGGGAAGGTGGCTACACCTTC. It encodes CATSRDSGREGGYTF.

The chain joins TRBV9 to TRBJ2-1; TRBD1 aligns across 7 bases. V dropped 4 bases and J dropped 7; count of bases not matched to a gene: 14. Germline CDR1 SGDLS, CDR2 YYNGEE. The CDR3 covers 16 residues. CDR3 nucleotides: TGTGCCAGCAGCCCCCAGCCCGGGACAGAAGAAAATGAGCAGTTCTTC. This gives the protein CASSPQPGTEENEQFF.

Here the CDR3 DNA reads TGTGCCAGCAGTGGCTCACCGGGACTCAGGCGGGGAGAGACCCAGTACTTC. This codes for CASSGSPGLRRGETQYF. The V call is TRBV27, the J call TRBJ2-5; D perhaps matches TRBD2 (6 bases). The CDR3 runs to 17 residues. V was pared by 5 bases and J by 4 bases, with 23 bases between. The germline gives CDR1 MNHEY, CDR2 SMNVEV (reference sequence).